The entry that follows covers one T cell receptor (beta chain) sequence. The J segment lost 0 bases and the V segment lost 6 bases, leaving 3 bases of the junction unmatched. The CDR3 length is 15 residues. Germline loops: CDR1 SGHAT, CDR2 FQNNGV. The data are from a study of control samples from healthy donors and cancer patients. Method: immunoSEQ multiplex PCR; TCRdb's copy keeps in-frame clones and lacks some. This sample has around 95,000 clones, with roughly nine tenths found just once. The sequence was obtained from a woman in her forties or fifties in good health. Sequences were obtained from blood. This chain joins TRBV11-2 and TRBJ2-3; TRBD1 aligns across 10 bases. Here the CDR3 DNA reads TGTGCCAGCAGTCGGACAGGGGGAAGCACAGATACGCAGTATTTT. It yields the protein CASSRTGGSTDTQYF.